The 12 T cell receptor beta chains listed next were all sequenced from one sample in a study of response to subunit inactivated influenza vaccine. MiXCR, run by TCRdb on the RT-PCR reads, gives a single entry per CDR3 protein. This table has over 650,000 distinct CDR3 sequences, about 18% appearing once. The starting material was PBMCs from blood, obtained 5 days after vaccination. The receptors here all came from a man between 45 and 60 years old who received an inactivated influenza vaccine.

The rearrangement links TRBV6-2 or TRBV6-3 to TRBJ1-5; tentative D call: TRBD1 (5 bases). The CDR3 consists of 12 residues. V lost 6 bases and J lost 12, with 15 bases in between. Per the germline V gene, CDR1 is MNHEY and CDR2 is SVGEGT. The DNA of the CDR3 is TGTGCCAGCAGGACAGTTCTATCGCTCCAGCATTTT. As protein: CASRTVLSLQHF.

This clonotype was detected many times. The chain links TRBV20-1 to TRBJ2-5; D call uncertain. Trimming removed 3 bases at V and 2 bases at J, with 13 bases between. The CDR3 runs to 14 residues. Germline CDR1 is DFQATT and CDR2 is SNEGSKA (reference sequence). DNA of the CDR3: TGCAGTGCTAGGAACGTACCGATACAAGAGACCCAGTACTTC. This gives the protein CSARNVPIQETQYF.

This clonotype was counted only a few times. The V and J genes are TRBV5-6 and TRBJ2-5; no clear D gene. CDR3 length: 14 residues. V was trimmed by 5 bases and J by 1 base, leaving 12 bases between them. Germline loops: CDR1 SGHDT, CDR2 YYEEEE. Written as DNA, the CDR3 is TGTGCCAGCAGAAGAGGCTCCAGCCAAGAGACCCAGTACTTC. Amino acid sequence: CASRRGSSQETQYF.

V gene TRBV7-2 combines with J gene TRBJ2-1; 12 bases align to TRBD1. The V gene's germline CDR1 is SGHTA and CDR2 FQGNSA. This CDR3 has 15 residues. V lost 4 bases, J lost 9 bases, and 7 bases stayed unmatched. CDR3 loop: CASSSLGQGAVEQFF. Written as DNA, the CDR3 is TGTGCCAGCAGCTCCCTGGGACAGGGGGCCGTTGAGCAGTTCTTC.

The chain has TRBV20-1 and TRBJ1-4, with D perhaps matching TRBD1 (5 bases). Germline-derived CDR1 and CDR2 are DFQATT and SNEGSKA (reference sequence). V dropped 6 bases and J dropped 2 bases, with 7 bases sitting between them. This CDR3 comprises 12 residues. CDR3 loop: CSAAGTNEKLFF. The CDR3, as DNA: TGCAGTGCGGCAGGGACTAATGAAAAACTGTTTTTT.

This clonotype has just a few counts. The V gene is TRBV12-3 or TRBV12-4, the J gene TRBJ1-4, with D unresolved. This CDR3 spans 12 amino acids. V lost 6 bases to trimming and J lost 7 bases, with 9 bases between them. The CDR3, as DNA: TGTGCCAGCAGCGGGTCGGTTGAAAAACTGTTTTTT. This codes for CASSGSVEKLFF.

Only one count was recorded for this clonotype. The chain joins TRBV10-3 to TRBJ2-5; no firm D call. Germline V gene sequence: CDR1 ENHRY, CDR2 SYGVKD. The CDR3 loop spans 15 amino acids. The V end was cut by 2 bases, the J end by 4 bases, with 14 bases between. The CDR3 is CAISETKTPGETQYF. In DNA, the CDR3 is TGTGCCATCAGTGAGACTAAAACACCGGGAGAGACCCAGTACTTC.

CDR3 sequence: CASSLYIASTGELFF. CDR3 bases: TGTGCCAGCAGCTTATATATAGCGAGTACCGGGGAGCTGTTTTTT. The chain joins TRBV11-2 to TRBJ2-2, with D perhaps matching TRBD2 (5 bases). Germline assignment: CDR1 SGHAT and CDR2 FQNNGV. The CDR3 is 15 amino acids. V lost 2 bases to trimming and J lost 5 bases, with 12 bases between them.

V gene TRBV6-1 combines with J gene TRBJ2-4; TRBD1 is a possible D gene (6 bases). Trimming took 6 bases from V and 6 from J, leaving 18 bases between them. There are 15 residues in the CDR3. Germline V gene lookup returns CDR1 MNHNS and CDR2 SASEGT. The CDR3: CASRLTGGEGNIQYF. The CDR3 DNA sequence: TGTGCCAGCAGGTTGACAGGAGGCGAGGGAAACATTCAGTACTTC.

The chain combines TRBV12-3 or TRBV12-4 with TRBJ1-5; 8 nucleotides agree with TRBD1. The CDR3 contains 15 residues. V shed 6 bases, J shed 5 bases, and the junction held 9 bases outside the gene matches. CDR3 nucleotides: TGTGCCAGCAGCACGTCCCAGACAGGGGATCAGCCCCAGCATTTT. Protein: CASSTSQTGDQPQHF.

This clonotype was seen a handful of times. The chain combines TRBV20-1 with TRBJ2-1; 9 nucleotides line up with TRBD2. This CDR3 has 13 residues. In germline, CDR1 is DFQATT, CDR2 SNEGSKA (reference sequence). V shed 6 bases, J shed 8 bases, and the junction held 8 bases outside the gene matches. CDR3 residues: CSATSGPGDEQFF. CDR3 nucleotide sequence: TGCAGTGCCACTAGCGGGCCAGGGGATGAGCAGTTCTTC.

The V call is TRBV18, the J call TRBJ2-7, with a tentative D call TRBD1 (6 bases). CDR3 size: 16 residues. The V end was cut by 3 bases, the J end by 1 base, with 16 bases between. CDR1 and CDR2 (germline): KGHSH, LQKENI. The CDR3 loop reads CASSPGQRTDSYEQYF. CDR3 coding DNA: TGTGCCAGCTCACCCGGTCAGAGGACAGATTCCTACGAGCAGTACTTC.